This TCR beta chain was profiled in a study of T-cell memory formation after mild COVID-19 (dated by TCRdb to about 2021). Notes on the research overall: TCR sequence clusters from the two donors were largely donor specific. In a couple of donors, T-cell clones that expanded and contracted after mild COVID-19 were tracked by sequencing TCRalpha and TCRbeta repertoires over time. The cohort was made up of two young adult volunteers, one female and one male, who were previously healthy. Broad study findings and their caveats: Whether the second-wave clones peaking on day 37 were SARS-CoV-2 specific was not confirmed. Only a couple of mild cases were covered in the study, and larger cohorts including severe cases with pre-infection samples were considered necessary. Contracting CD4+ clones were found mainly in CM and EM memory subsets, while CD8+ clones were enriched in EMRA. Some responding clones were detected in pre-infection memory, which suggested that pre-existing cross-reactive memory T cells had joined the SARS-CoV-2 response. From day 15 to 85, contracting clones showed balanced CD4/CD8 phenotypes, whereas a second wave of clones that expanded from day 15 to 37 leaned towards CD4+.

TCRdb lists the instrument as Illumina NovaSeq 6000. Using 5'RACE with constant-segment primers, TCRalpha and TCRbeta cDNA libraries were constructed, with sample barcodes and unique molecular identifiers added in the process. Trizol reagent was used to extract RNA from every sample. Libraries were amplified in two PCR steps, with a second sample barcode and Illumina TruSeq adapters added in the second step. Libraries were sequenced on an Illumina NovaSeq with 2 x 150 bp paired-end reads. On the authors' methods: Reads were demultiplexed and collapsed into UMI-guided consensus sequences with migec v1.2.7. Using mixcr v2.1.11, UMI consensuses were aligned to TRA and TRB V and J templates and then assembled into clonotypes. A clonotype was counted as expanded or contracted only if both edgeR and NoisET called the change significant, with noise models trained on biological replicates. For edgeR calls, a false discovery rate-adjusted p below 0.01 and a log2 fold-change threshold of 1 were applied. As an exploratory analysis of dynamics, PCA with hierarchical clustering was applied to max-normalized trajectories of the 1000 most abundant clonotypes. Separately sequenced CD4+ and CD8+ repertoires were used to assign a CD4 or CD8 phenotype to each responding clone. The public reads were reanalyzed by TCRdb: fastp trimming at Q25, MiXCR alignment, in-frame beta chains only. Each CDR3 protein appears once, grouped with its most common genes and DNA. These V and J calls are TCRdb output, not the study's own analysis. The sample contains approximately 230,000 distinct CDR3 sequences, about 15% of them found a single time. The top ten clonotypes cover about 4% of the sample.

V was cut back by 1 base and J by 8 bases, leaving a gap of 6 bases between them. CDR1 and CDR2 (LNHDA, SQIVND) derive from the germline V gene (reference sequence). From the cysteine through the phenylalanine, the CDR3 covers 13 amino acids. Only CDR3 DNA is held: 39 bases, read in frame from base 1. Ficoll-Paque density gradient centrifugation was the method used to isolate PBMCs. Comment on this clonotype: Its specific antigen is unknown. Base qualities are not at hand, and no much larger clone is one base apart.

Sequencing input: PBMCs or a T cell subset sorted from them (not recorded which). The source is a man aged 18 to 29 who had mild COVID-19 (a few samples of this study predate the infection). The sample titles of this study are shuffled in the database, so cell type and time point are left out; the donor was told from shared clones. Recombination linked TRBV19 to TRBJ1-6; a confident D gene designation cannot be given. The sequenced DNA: TGTGCCAGTAGTATAGGGTTCGATTCACCCCTCCACTTT. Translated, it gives CASSIGFDSPLHF.